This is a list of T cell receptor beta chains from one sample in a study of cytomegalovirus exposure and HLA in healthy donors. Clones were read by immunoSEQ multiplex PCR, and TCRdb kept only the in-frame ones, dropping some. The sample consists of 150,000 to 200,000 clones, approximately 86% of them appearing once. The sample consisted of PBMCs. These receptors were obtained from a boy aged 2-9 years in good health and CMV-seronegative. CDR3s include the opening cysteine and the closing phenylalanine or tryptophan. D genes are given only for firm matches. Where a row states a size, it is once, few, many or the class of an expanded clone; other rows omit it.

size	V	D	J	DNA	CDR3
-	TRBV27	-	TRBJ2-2	TGTGCCAGCAGTCCTCTCACCGGGGAGCTGTTTTTT	CASSPLTGELFF
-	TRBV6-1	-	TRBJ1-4	TGTGCCAGCAGCTGGACAGTTACAAATGAAAAACTGTTTTTT	CASSWTVTNEKLFF
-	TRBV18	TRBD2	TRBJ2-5	TGTGCCAGCTCACCAGGACTAGCGGGGTACCAAGAGACCCAGTACTTC	CASSPGLAGYQETQYF
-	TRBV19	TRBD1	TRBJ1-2	TGTGCCAGTAGTACAACCGGGACAGCCTATGGCTACACCTTC	CASSTTGTAYGYTF
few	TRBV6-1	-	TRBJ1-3	TGTGCCAGCAGTGACCTGGCCCCGTACACCATATATTTT	CASSDLAPYTIYF
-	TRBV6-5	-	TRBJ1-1	TGTGCCAGCAGTTCTCGAGGGCCCAAAGCTTTCTTT	CASSSRGPKAFF
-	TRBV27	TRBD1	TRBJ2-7	TGTGCCAGCAGCCCCATCTCCGGGACAGGGACCTACGAGCAGTACTTC	CASSPISGTGTYEQYF
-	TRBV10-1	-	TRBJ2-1	TGCGCCAGCAGTGACGGGGATGAGCAGTTCTTC	CASSDGDEQFF
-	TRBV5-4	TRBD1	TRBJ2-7	TGTGCCAGCAGAGATCCGGGACAGGGGGCCAGATTCTACGAGCAGTACTTC	CASRDPGQGARFYEQYF
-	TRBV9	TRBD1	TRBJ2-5	TGTGCCAGCAGCGTAGCATCAGGGGGCCCAGAGACCCAGTACTTC	CASSVASGGPETQYF
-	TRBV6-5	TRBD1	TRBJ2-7	TGTGCCAGCAGCCCATACGGGACAGGGCAGTACGAGCAGTACTTC	CASSPYGTGQYEQYF
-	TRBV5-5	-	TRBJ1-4	TGTGCCAGCAGCTGGGAGACACGGAATAATGAAAAACTGTTTTTT	CASSWETRNNEKLFF
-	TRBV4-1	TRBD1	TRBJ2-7	TGCGCCAGCAGCCAAGAAAGGGACAGGGCCTCCGAGCAGTACTTC	CASSQERDRASEQYF
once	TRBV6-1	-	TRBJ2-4	TGTGCCAGCAGTGATGGGCAGGGGAACATTCAGTACTTC	CASSDGQGNIQYF
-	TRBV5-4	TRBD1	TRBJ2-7	TGTGCCAGCAGCTTGTCCCGGGACAGCTACGAGCAGTACTTC	CASSLSRDSYEQYF
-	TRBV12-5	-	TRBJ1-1	TGTGCTAGTGGACGAGGACTCGAGGACACTGAAGCTTTCTTT	CASGRGLEDTEAFF
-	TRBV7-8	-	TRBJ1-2	TGTGCCAGCAGCTTAGCGCGGGCGCCTAACTATGGCTACACCTTC	CASSLARAPNYGYTF
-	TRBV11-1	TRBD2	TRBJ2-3	TGTGCCAGCAGCTTAGGGGGAGGGTACCAAGATACGCAGTATTTT	CASSLGGGYQDTQYF
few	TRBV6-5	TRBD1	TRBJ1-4	TGTGCCAGCAGTCAACAGGGGTTGAGTGAAAAACTGTTTTTT	CASSQQGLSEKLFF
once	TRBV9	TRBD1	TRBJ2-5	TGTGCCAGCAGCGTAGTGGGGACAGGGGAAGAGACCCAGTACTTC	CASSVVGTGEETQYF
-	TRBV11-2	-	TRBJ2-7	TGTGCCAGCAGCTTAGTTCAGGGGGGACTAGGGTTC	CASSLVQGGLGF
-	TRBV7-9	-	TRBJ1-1	TGTGCCAGCAGCTTTAAAGGGGGTAATGAAGCTTTCTTT	CASSFKGGNEAFF
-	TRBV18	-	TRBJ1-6	TGTGCCAGCTCACCGGCGGGGTCCGATTCACCCCTCCACTTT	CASSPAGSDSPLHF
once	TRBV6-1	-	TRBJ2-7	TGTGCCAGCAGTGATGGTAGACCGACTACCTACGAGCAGTACTTC	CASSDGRPTTYEQYF
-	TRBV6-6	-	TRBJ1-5	TGTGCCAGCCGCAGGGGAGAGGAGCAGCCCCAGCATTTT	CASRRGEEQPQHF
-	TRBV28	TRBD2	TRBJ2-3	TGTGCCAGCAGCTTATTTAGCGGGGGGGCCACAGATACGCAGTATTTT	CASSLFSGGATDTQYF
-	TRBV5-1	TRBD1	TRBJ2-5	TGCGCCAGCAGCTTTACAGGGGAAGAGACCCAGTACTTC	CASSFTGEETQYF
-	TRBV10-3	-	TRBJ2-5	TGTGCCATCAGTGAGTCGATGGAGGGAGGGACCCAGTACTTC	CAISESMEGGTQYF
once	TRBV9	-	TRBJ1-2	TGTGCCAGCAGCCTCCGGGGGGATGGCTACACCTTC	CASSLRGDGYTF